The source of this TCR beta chain is a study of OX40 agonist ivuxolimab in advanced cancers. The CDR3 has 15 residues. The V end lost 0 bases, the J end lost 7 bases, and 16 bases lay between the germline ends. CDR1 and CDR2 from the germline V gene are MNHEY and SVGAGI. Sequenced by immunoSEQ multiplex PCR; TCRdb stores in-frame clones only, minus some. The sample gives roughly 45,000 clones, approximately 86% of which show up once; approximately 2% is in the top ten. The chain couples TRBV6-5 to TRBJ2-7; weak D call: TRBD1 (5 bases). The TCR originated in an adult with an advanced solid tumor such as melanoma, head and neck, liver or kidney cancer. The sequencing here drew on CD4+ or CD8+ T cells sorted from blood, taken in a trial of the OX40 agonist ivuxolimab. The chain's CDR3 is CASSYSQGSLGEQYF. The CDR3 DNA reads as TGTGCCAGCAGTTACTCCCAGGGATCTTTGGGAGAGCAGTACTTC.